Listed here are 2 T cell receptor beta chains from one sample, sequenced in a study of tumor and adjacent non-tumor tissue in lung cancer. The template was RNA from unsorted bulk tissue. The library came from three nested PCR rounds adapted from ARM-PCR protocols. TCRdb recomputed calls from the multiplex PCR reads with MiXCR, one row per CDR3 protein. This repertoire shows 120,000 to 150,000 distinct CDR3 sequences, approximately 66% found once; its top ten account for roughly 20%. Sequenced: lung tumor tissue. Receptors were obtained from a man in his sixties with small cell lung cancer.

As regards this clonotype: A junction end diverges from the germline sequence, so it may reflect a read error. The chain links TRBV20-1 to TRBJ1-5; a weak D match, TRBD1 (5 bases). This CDR3 comprises 15 residues. Germline V gene sequence: CDR1 DFQATT, CDR2 SNEGSKA (reference sequence). The CDR3 here is CSAKSGPNSNQSQHF. The CDR3 DNA is TGCAGTGCTAAATCGGGACCCAATAGTAATCAGTCCCAGCATTTT.

As regards this clonotype: A clone one base away is much larger, so this may be a read error. This chain uses TRBV12-5 with TRBJ2-2; D remains unclear. Germline CDR1 is LGHNT and CDR2 is FRNRAP. The CDR3 is 14 residues long. The CDR3 coding sequence is TGTGCTAGTGGTTTGCGACCGAACAGCGGGGAGCTGTTTTTT. It is translated as CASGLRPNSGELFF.